These 17 T cell receptor beta chains share one sample of origin, sequenced in a study of T cell responses to AZD1222 COVID-19 vaccine. The data were produced by immunoSEQ multiplex PCR, yet TCRdb's version contains in-frame clones alone and is incomplete. The profile shows approximately 72,000 clones, 89% of them singletons. The sample in question was peripheral blood, obtained 28 days after the second AZD1222 dose. The receptors derive from an adult who received the AZD1222 COVID-19 vaccine.

The gene calls are TRBV5-1 and TRBJ1-5, with a possible D match to TRBD1 (5 bases). Germline lookup yields CDR1 SGHRS and CDR2 YFSETQ. The CDR3 loop spans 13 amino acids. V lost 4 bases to trimming and J lost 1 base, with 6 bases between them. Written as DNA, the CDR3 is TGCGCCAGCAGCCAGGGAAGCAATCAGCCCCAGCATTTT. This codes for CASSQGSNQPQHF.

V is TRBV5-4 and J is TRBJ1-6; maybe TRBD1 (5 bases). This CDR3 contains 16 residues. V was trimmed by 4 bases and J by 8 bases, leaving 19 bases between them. Germline V gives CDR1 SGHNT, CDR2 YYREEE (reference sequence). DNA for the CDR3: TGTGCCAGCAGCACGGGACCTCGACGGGAGGATTCACCCCTCCACTTT. The encoded protein is CASSTGPRREDSPLHF.

The V and J genes are TRBV10-1 and TRBJ1-1; 8 nucleotides align to TRBD1. V dropped 0 bases and J dropped 8; count of bases not matched to a gene: 2. Germline values: CDR1 WNHNN, CDR2 SYGVQD (reference sequence). CDR3 length equals 13 residues. CDR3 amino acids: CASSESRDREAFF. The CDR3, as DNA: TGCGCCAGCAGTGAGTCGCGGGACAGGGAAGCTTTCTTT.

CDR3 nucleotide sequence: TGTGCCACCGGACTAGCGGGATACGAGCAGTACTTC. This encodes CATGLAGYEQYF. This rearrangement joins TRBV10-3 to TRBJ2-7, with 12 bases identical to TRBD2. The V gene's germline CDR1 is ENHRY and CDR2 SYGVKD. With V trimmed by 10 bases and J by 4 bases, 2 bases remained unmatched. This CDR3 contains 12 residues.

The chain couples TRBV29-1 to TRBJ2-7; D might be TRBD1 or TRBD2, each matching 7 bases. CDR1 is SQVTM and CDR2 is ANQGSEA in the germline V gene. The germline V and J ends were trimmed by 7 bases and 0 bases, with 19 bases remaining between them. The CDR3 totals 15 residues. CDR3 in amino acids: CSARDSGKASYEQYF. In DNA form, the CDR3 reads TGCAGCGCAAGGGACAGCGGGAAGGCCTCCTACGAGCAGTACTTC.

The J gene is TRBJ2-2, the V gene TRBV7-2; 7 positions match TRBD1. The CDR3 has 16 amino acids. Trimming removed 1 base from V and 2 bases from J; junction bases left unmatched: 4. Looked up from germline, CDR1 is SGHTA and CDR2 is FQGNSA. DNA for the CDR3: TGTGCCAGCAGCTTAGGCGGACAGGCCAACACCGGGGAGCTGTTTTTT. Protein sequence: CASSLGGQANTGELFF.

The genes are TRBV21-1 and TRBJ1-2. TRBV21-1 is reported as a pseudogene. The CDR3 loop spans 13 amino acids. CDR3 nucleotide sequence: TGTGCCAGCAGCTGGACGGACAACTATGGCTACACCTTC. Its protein is CASSWTDNYGYTF.

The chain joins TRBV29-1 to TRBJ1-4; 7 nucleotides match TRBD1. Germline V gene sequence: CDR1 SQVTM, CDR2 ANQGSEA. Germline trimming cut 6 bases from V and 8 bases from J; bases unmatched to any gene: 9. CDR3 length equals 13 residues. In nucleotides, the CDR3 is TGCAGCGTCGCCAGGGGGTTGGGAGAAAAACTGTTTTTT. Its translation: CSVARGLGEKLFF. The full variable domain, completed using reference TRBV29-1 and TRBJ1-4, is SAVISQKPSRDICQRGTSLTIQCQVDSQVTMMFWYRQQPGQSLTLIATANQGSEATYESGFVIDKFPISRPNLTFSTLTVSNMSPEDSSIYLCSVARGLGEKLFFGSGTQLSVL.

The chain uses TRBV27 and TRBJ1-2; weak D call: TRBD1 (6 bases). With 4 bases removed from V and 2 bases from J, the gap between germline ends came to 11 bases. Germline-derived CDR1 and CDR2 are MNHEY and SMNVEV (reference sequence). The CDR3 covers 14 residues. The CDR3 nucleotides are TGTGCCAGCAGTTCTAACAGGGAAAACTATGGCTACACCTTC. Protein product: CASSSNRENYGYTF.

The CDR3 bases are TGTGCCAGCAGCTTGGCCGCGATAGCTAACTATGGCTACACCTTC. This codes for CASSLAAIANYGYTF. The V and J genes are TRBV5-4 and TRBJ1-2, with no clear D. Germline assignment: CDR1 SGHNT and CDR2 YYREEE (reference sequence). The CDR3 is 15 amino acids. V dropped 0 bases and J dropped 0 bases, with 9 bases sitting between them.

As DNA, the CDR3 is TGTGCCAGCAGTTTAGACAGGGTAGATGGCTACACCTTC. It yields the protein CASSLDRVDGYTF. The chain recombines TRBV12-3 or TRBV12-4 with TRBJ1-2, with D possibly being TRBD1 (6 bases). There are 13 residues in the CDR3. V gave up 1 base and J gave up 6 bases, with 9 bases separating them.

This clone was detected ten times or more. This chain uses TRBV5-1 with TRBJ2-2, with D maybe TRBD1 (5 bases). CDR1 is SGHRS and CDR2 is YFSETQ in the germline V gene. This CDR3 region has 15 residues. V shed 3 bases and J shed 5 bases, with 14 bases lying between them. CDR3 sequence (DNA): TGCGCCAGCAGCTCGGGTGGCAGGGCGACCGGGGAGCTGTTTTTT. Translation: CASSSGGRATGELFF. The entire variable domain, with the rest obtained from reference TRBV5-1 and TRBJ2-2, is as follows: KAGVTQTPRYLIKTRGQQVTLSCSPISGHRSVSWYQQTPGQGLQFLFEYFSETQRNKGNFPGRFSGRQFSNSRSEMNVSTLELGDSALYLCASSSGGRATGELFFGEGSRLTVL.

The V gene is TRBV19, the J gene TRBJ2-1, with TRBD2 identical over 7 bases. V was clipped by 7 bases and J by 6 bases; unmatched bases: 18. CDR3 length: 17 amino acids. Germline assignment: CDR1 LNHDA and CDR2 SQIVND (reference sequence). CDR3 DNA sequence: TGTGCCAGTATGCGGAGGGGTGACGCGGGAGCTGGCAATGAGCAGTTCTTC. It yields the protein CASMRRGDAGAGNEQFF.

This clone was observed a single time. The chain carries TRBV7-2 and TRBJ1-1; tentative D call: TRBD1 (5 bases). This CDR3 spans 12 amino acids. V was trimmed by 2 bases and J by 11 bases, leaving 12 bases between them. Germline CDR1 SGHTA, CDR2 FQGNSA. In nucleotides, the CDR3 is TGTGCCAGCAGCTTAAGAGGGGTTGAGGCTTTCTTT. Translating gives CASSLRGVEAFF.

This clone has more than one count but fewer than ten. The chain recombines TRBV19 with TRBJ1-4, with a possible D match to TRBD1 (5 bases). V was clipped by 1 base and J by 8 bases, with 11 bases between them. CDR3 length: 14 amino acids. The germline V gene has CDR1 LNHDA and CDR2 SQIVND (reference sequence). CDR3 in amino acids: CASSIGGEREKLFF. Here the CDR3 DNA reads TGTGCCAGTAGTATAGGAGGGGAACGGGAAAAACTGTTTTTT.

A single count supports this clone. V and J are TRBV9 and TRBJ2-7; D possibly corresponds to TRBD2 (5 bases). CDR3 size: 13 residues. Germline loops: CDR1 SGDLS, CDR2 YYNGEE. The germline V and J ends were trimmed by 3 bases and 4 bases, with 11 bases remaining between them. CDR3 bases: TGTGCCAGCAGCGCGGGGATCGGTTACGAGCAGTACTTC. Translation gives CASSAGIGYEQYF.

The chain uses TRBV27 and TRBJ2-3; 12 positions match TRBD2. The CDR3 runs 18 residues. With V trimmed by 7 bases and J by 0 bases, 11 bases remained unmatched. Per germline, CDR1 MNHEY and CDR2 SMNVEV (reference sequence). CDR3 in amino acids: CASTLAGGTIPSTDTQYF. CDR3 DNA sequence: TGTGCCAGCACCCTAGCGGGAGGGACGATTCCTAGCACAGATACGCAGTATTTT.